The entry that follows covers one T cell receptor (beta chain) sequence. Antigen: not known. This specimen comes from a study of STAT5B mutations in CD4+ large granular lymphocyte leukemia. Overall study context: The CDR3 'QG' motif was associated with a particular HLA allele among healthy donors. Overall study findings and caveats: TRBV06-family usage was enriched in top patient clones (8/27) versus controls (2/35). Main leukemic clonotypes were patient-specific, but roughly 23% appeared at low frequency elsewhere.

Sequenced by immunoSEQ multiplex PCR; TCRdb stores in-frame clones only, minus some. The sample yields 30,000 to 40,000 clones, more than 55% seen once. Germline lookup yields CDR1 GTSNPN and CDR2 SVGIG (reference sequence). CDR3 size: 13 residues. Trimming removed 0 bases at V and 4 bases at J, with 7 bases between. The sequence was collected from a human donor in good health. Sample: CD4+ T cells from blood buffy coats. The chain carries TRBV30 and TRBJ1-3; D is unresolved. The CDR3 nucleotides are TGTGCCTGGAGTGTAGCCGTGGGAAACACCATATATTTT. Translated: CAWSVAVGNTIYF.